This section outlines one TCR beta chain sequence together with its context. Antigen unknown. This record comes from a study of T cells expressing NK-cell markers. The wider study: Just one sequenced donor of eight was HCMV-seronegative, while seven were seropositive. Findings and caveats of the study: It is unclear if expanded NKG2C-expressing clones target HCMV antigens. The dominant NKG2C+ clonotypes represented about 1.0-8% of CD8+ T cells in 6 or 7 donors.

Germline V lookup: CDR1 SGHVS, CDR2 FQNEAQ. There are 13 residues in the CDR3. TCRdb reanalyzed the 5' RACE reads, giving one entry per CDR3 protein sequence and no DNA. Here the sample table reports around 380,000 distinct CDR3 sequences. The chain is built from TRBV7-8 and TRBJ1-1. Sequencing was performed on blood T cells: a sorted CD56 or NKG2C T cell subset, CD4+ or CD8+ T cells, or bulk PBMC T cells (not recorded which). This TCR came from a woman aged 50 to 60 in good health. Here the CDR3 reads CASSLTVNTEAFF.